A single sample is the source of the 27 T cell receptor beta chains below, sequenced in a study of cytomegalovirus exposure and HLA in healthy donors. The primer mix had 60 Vbeta and 13 Jbeta primers. The data were produced by immunoSEQ multiplex PCR, yet TCRdb's version contains in-frame clones alone and is incomplete. This table holds tens of thousands of clones, under 85% found once. Sequencing was carried out using PBMCs. These receptors were collected from a male donor in good health and CMV-seropositive.

The chain recombines TRBV27 with TRBJ2-1; the D gene is possibly TRBD2 (7 bases). The germline gives CDR1 MNHEY, CDR2 SMNVEV (reference sequence). Trimming took 3 bases from V and 0 from J, leaving 12 bases between them. The CDR3 totals 16 residues. DNA of the CDR3: TGTGCCAGCAGTTTCGGTCGGGGGGCCTCCTACAATGAGCAGTTCTTC. Protein: CASSFGRGASYNEQFF.

This rearrangement joins TRBV7-3 to TRBJ2-3, with TRBD2 matching 12 bases. Germline V lookup: CDR1 SGHTA, CDR2 FQGTGA. Trimming removed 5 bases from V and 4 bases from J; junction bases left unmatched: 7. This CDR3 comprises 16 residues. CDR3 sequence: CASSTKLAGGADTQYF. CDR3 bases: TGTGCCAGCAGCACCAAACTAGCGGGGGGTGCAGATACGCAGTATTTT.

In this sample, this clone turned up a few times. The CDR3 sequence is CASSPGAAEEKLFF. CDR3 bases: TGTGCCAGCAGCCCTGGGGCAGCTGAGGAAAAACTGTTTTTT. J is TRBJ1-4 and V is TRBV6-6; D perhaps matches TRBD1 (5 bases). The CDR3 has 14 amino acids. Germline CDR1 MNHNY, CDR2 SVGAGI (reference sequence). Trimming took 6 bases from V and 8 from J, leaving 16 bases between them.

The chain employs TRBV19 and TRBJ2-7; 7 positions match TRBD1. Germline trimming cut 2 bases from V and 7 bases from J; bases unmatched to any gene: 11. Germline CDR1 and CDR2: LNHDA and SQIVND (reference sequence). The length of the CDR3 is 15 residues. The CDR3 reads CASSIKQGLPWEQYF. For the CDR3, the DNA is TGTGCCAGTAGTATAAAACAGGGGTTGCCTTGGGAGCAGTACTTC.

This clone was seen once. The chain couples TRBV9 to TRBJ1-2; TRBD1 matches at 8 bases. J was trimmed by 8 bases and V by 4 bases; bases with no gene match: 4. The CDR3 sequence is 12 residues long. The V gene's germline CDR1 is SGDLS and CDR2 YYNGEE. The CDR3 region is CASSTDRGGYTF. CDR3 bases: TGTGCCAGCAGCACTGACAGGGGCGGCTACACCTTC.

The chain is built from TRBV16 and TRBJ2-7; possibly TRBD1 for D (6 bases). The V and J ends lost 0 bases and 2 bases respectively, with 11 bases between them. This CDR3 comprises 15 residues. Germline lookup yields CDR1 KGHSY and CDR2 FQNENV. The CDR3 loop is CASSQSAAGAYEQYF. CDR3 bases: TGTGCCAGCAGCCAATCGGCGGCAGGGGCCTACGAGCAGTACTTC.

The chain links TRBV9 to TRBJ2-3; tentatively, D is TRBD1 (5 bases). Germline assignment: CDR1 SGDLS and CDR2 YYNGEE. V lost 7 bases to trimming and J lost 5 bases, with 8 bases between them. This CDR3 has 11 amino acids. Written as DNA, the CDR3 is TGTGCCAGCGCGACAGAAGATACGCAGTATTTT. Translation gives CASATEDTQYF.

The V and J genes are TRBV10-3 and TRBJ2-7, with D possibly being TRBD2 (6 bases). Germline assignment: CDR1 ENHRY and CDR2 SYGVKD. This CDR3 has 12 amino acids. Trimming took off 10 bases at V and 9 bases at J, with 19 bases between the two ends. The CDR3 region has the DNA TGTGCCAGCCGGGACTCCACCGCGACGCAGTACTTC. As protein: CASRDSTATQYF.

The chain is built from TRBV28 and TRBJ1-1; D might be TRBD1 (5 bases). This CDR3 comprises 12 residues. Germline lookup yields CDR1 MDHEN and CDR2 SYDVKM. V shed 10 bases and J shed 4 bases, with 13 bases lying between them. CDR3 nucleotides: TGTGCCACCCGGGGAGGGGTCACTGAAGCTTTCTTT. This translates into CATRGGVTEAFF.

The J gene is TRBJ2-7, the V gene TRBV5-1, with 12 positions matching TRBD1. The CDR3 loop spans 14 amino acids. Looked up from germline, CDR1 is SGHRS and CDR2 is YFSETQ. Trimming at V came to 5 bases and at J to 7 bases, leaving 7 bases not matched to a gene. The CDR3 loop reads CASRGQGAPREQYF. Here the CDR3 DNA reads TGCGCCAGCAGGGGACAGGGGGCGCCTCGAGAGCAGTACTTC.

CDR3 sequence reads: CATSRFRGTGTLNTEAFF. The CDR3 DNA reads TGTGCCACCAGCAGATTTCGGGGGACAGGGACACTGAACACTGAAGCTTTCTTT. The rearrangement uses TRBV15 and TRBJ1-1, with 9 bases aligning to TRBD1. The junction had 10 bases not matched to a gene; V was cut back by 2 bases and J by 0 bases. CDR3 length equals 18 residues. The V gene's germline CDR1 is LNHNV and CDR2 YYDKDF (reference sequence).

This rearrangement joins TRBV9 to TRBJ1-3; D perhaps matches TRBD1 (5 bases). Germline V gene lookup returns CDR1 SGDLS and CDR2 YYNGEE. The CDR3 length is 16 residues. The V and J ends lost 5 bases and 2 bases respectively, with 17 bases between them. DNA for the CDR3: TGTGCCAGCAGTGCTTATGGGACTATTCCTGGAAACACCATATATTTT. This encodes CASSAYGTIPGNTIYF.

This clone was observed once. The chain joins TRBV7-2 to TRBJ2-1, with D maybe TRBD2 (6 bases). CDR3 length: 13 residues. Germline assignment: CDR1 SGHTA and CDR2 FQGNSA. V was pared by 5 bases and J by 12 bases, with 17 bases between. Here the CDR3 reads CASSPKAGLRQFF. The CDR3 DNA sequence: TGTGCCAGCAGCCCAAAAGCGGGTTTGAGGCAGTTCTTC.

The chain joins TRBV13 to TRBJ2-7; 8 nucleotides agree with TRBD1. Unmatched junction bases numbered 7, after V lost 3 bases and J lost 6 bases. The CDR3 length is 14 residues. CDR1 PRHDT and CDR2 FYEKMQ come from the germline V gene (reference sequence). CDR3 in DNA: TGTGCCAGCAGCTTGCGGGACAGGTCCGCCGAGCAGTACTTC. The encoded protein is CASSLRDRSAEQYF.

The chain has TRBV4-3 and TRBJ2-2; tentatively, D is TRBD2 (5 bases). In germline, CDR1 is LGHNA, CDR2 YSLEER. Trimming stripped 1 base from V and 6 bases from J, with 9 bases between. The CDR3 runs 14 residues. This chain's CDR3 is CASSQAELAGELFF. The CDR3 DNA is TGCGCCAGCAGCCAAGCGGAACTAGCCGGGGAGCTGTTTTTT.

The rearrangement links TRBV29-1 to TRBJ2-1; a possible D gene is TRBD1 (5 bases). Trimming shortened V by 4 bases and J by 7 bases, and 14 bases separated the two germline ends. Germline CDR1 and CDR2: SQVTM and ANQGSEA. CDR3 size: 13 residues. The CDR3 loop reads CSVVMQGGNEQFF. DNA for the CDR3: TGCAGCGTTGTTATGCAGGGTGGAAATGAGCAGTTCTTC.

The chain couples TRBV11-2 to TRBJ2-3; TRBD2 agrees at 9 bases. The CDR3 totals 15 residues. CDR1 is SGHAT and CDR2 is FQNNGV in the germline V gene. Trimming at V came to 1 base and at J to 5 bases, leaving 4 bases not matched to a gene. This CDR3 is CASSLGGGGLDTQYF. DNA for the CDR3: TGTGCCAGCAGCTTAGGCGGGGGGGGATTAGATACGCAGTATTTT.

The rearrangement uses TRBV19 and TRBJ1-5, with 7 bases aligning to TRBD1. The CDR3 runs 15 residues. Germline CDR1 reads LNHDA; CDR2 reads SQIVND (reference sequence). J lost 6 bases, V lost 0 bases, and 5 bases had no gene match. CDR3 coding DNA: TGTGCCAGTAGTATAGACGATACAGGGGTTCAGCCCCAGCATTTT. Protein sequence: CASSIDDTGVQPQHF.

The genes are TRBV7-2 and TRBJ2-7; 12 bases are a match to TRBD1. The CDR3 covers 14 residues. Germline V gene lookup returns CDR1 SGHTA and CDR2 FQGNSA. J gave up 7 bases and V 5 bases, and 6 bases lay outside the gene matches. The CDR3 DNA follows: TGTGCCAGCAGCACCCGGGACAGGGGGCCTGAGCAGTACTTC. It yields the protein CASSTRDRGPEQYF.

This clone was recorded only once. The chain recombines TRBV30 with TRBJ1-2; 9 nucleotides line up with TRBD1. Per germline, CDR1 GTSNPN and CDR2 SVGIG (reference sequence). The CDR3 spans 14 residues. J lost 0 bases, V lost 3 bases, and 2 bases had no gene match. The CDR3 loop reads CAWSWDRANYGYTF. CDR3 coding DNA: TGTGCCTGGAGCTGGGACAGGGCTAACTATGGCTACACCTTC.

The chain combines TRBV4-3 with TRBJ1-3, with 8 bases lining up with TRBD1. The J segment lost 0 bases and the V segment lost 0 bases, leaving 4 bases of the junction unmatched. Germline V CDR1 and CDR2: LGHNA, YSLEER. This CDR3 comprises 17 residues. The chain's CDR3 is CASSQDDRGPSGNTIYF. CDR3 bases: TGCGCCAGCAGCCAAGATGACAGGGGCCCCTCTGGAAACACCATATATTTT.

This clone turned up a few times. The chain couples TRBV7-3 to TRBJ1-6; D unclear. This CDR3 is built from 13 residues. Germline V gene sequence: CDR1 SGHTA, CDR2 FQGTGA. V shed 3 bases and J shed 8 bases, with 8 bases lying between them. The CDR3 is CASSFDRYSPLHF. The CDR3 nucleotides read TGTGCCAGCAGCTTCGATCGGTATTCACCCCTCCACTTT.

This clone has a single count. The rearrangement links TRBV5-1 to TRBJ1-6; D gene unclear. V was shortened by 0 bases and J by 7 bases, with 11 bases between the two germline ends. Germline CDR1 is SGHRS and CDR2 is YFSETQ. The CDR3 extends over 15 amino acids. CDR3 loop: CASSLGGYQNSPLHF. For the CDR3, the DNA is TGCGCCAGCAGCTTGGGAGGGTATCAGAATTCACCCCTCCACTTT.

This chain links TRBV11-2 with TRBJ1-5; D call uncertain. The CDR3 has 14 residues. Germline V CDR1 and CDR2: SGHAT, FQNNGV. Trimming pared 0 bases from V and 3 bases from J, leaving 6 bases between. The CDR3 spells CASSLDGHNQPQHF. For the CDR3, the DNA is TGTGCCAGCAGCTTAGATGGGCACAATCAGCCCCAGCATTTT.

This chain connects TRBV21-1 to TRBJ1-1. TRBV21-1 is a pseudogene. The CDR3 loop spans 14 amino acids. In DNA form, the CDR3 reads TGTGCCAGCAGCAAAGGGTGGGGGACTTCTGAAGCTTTCTTT. Its translation is CASSKGWGTSEAFF.

This clone has a single count. V and J are TRBV13 and TRBJ1-1; a weak D match, TRBD1 (6 bases). Germline V lookup: CDR1 PRHDT, CDR2 FYEKMQ (reference sequence). Trimming pared 2 bases from V and 0 bases from J, leaving 16 bases between. The CDR3 extends over 17 amino acids. This chain's CDR3 is CASSLPGLTGMNTEAFF. CDR3 in DNA: TGTGCCAGCAGCTTACCAGGGTTAACAGGGATGAACACTGAAGCTTTCTTT.

The genes are TRBV7-2 and TRBJ1-4; maybe TRBD1 (6 bases). V was shortened by 6 bases and J by 5 bases, with 16 bases between the two germline ends. Germline CDR1 and CDR2: SGHTA and FQGNSA. The CDR3 consists of 15 residues. CDR3 coding DNA: TGTGCCAGCAGAAGTGACAGGTTCTCAAATGAAAAACTGTTTTTT. Amino acid sequence: CASRSDRFSNEKLFF.